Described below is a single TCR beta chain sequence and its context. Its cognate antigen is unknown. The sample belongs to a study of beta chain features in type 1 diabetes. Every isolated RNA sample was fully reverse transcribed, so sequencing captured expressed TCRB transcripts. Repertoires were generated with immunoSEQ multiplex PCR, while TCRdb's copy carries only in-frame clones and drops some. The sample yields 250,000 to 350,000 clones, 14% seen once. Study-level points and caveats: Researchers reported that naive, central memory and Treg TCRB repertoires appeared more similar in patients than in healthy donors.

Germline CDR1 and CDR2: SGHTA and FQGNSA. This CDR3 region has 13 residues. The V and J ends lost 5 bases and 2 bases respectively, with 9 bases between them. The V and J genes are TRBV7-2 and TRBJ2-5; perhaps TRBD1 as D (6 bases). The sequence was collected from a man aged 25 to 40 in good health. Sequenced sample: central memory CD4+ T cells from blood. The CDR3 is CASSPDRQETQYF. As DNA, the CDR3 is TGTGCCAGCAGCCCAGACAGGCAAGAGACCCAGTACTTC.